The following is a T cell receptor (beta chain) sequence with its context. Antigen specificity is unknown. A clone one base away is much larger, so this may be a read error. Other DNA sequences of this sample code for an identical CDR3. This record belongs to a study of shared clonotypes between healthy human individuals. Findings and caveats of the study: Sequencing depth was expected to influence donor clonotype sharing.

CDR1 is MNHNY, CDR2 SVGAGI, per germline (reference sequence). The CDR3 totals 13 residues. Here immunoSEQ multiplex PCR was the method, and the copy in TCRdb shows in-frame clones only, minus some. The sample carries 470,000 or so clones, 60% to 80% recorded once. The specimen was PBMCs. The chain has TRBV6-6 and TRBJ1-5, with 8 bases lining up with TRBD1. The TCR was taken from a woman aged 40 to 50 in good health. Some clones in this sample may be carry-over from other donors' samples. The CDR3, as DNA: TGTGCCACAGTACAGGGGGTGAATCAGCCTCAGCATTTT. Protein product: CATVQGVNQPQHF.